This TCR beta chain was recorded in a study of OX40 agonist ivuxolimab in advanced cancers. Germline CDR1 is MNHEY and CDR2 is SVGAGI. This CDR3 region has 13 residues. V trimming: 5 bases; J trimming: 6 bases; junction bases outside the gene matches: 6. Clones were sequenced by immunoSEQ multiplex PCR, and TCRdb holds only the in-frame ones, with some missing. The repertoire holds some 100,000 clones, with 80% to 95% as singletons. The source was CD4+ or CD8+ T cells sorted from blood, collected in a trial of the OX40 agonist ivuxolimab. The V gene is TRBV6-5, the J gene TRBJ1-2, with 7 bases matching TRBD1. The clonotype originates from an adult with an advanced solid tumor such as melanoma, head and neck, liver or kidney cancer. The CDR3 DNA reads TGTGCCAGCAGTGGGGGGACAGATAATGGCTACACCTTC. Translated, it gives CASSGGTDNGYTF.